This T cell receptor beta chain was identified in a study of blood T cell repertoires in COVID-19. This clone was seen a handful of times. Measured with immunoSEQ multiplex PCR; TCRdb has only the in-frame clones, and not every one. Of fewer than 150,000 clones listed, about 78% are singletons. Sequenced input: peripheral blood. The clonotype was recovered from a man in his sixties who had recovered from COVID-19.

The CDR3 loop is CAISADREGQPQHF. The CDR3 nucleotides are TGTGCCATCAGTGCGGACAGGGAGGGTCAGCCCCAGCATTTT. This sequence joins TRBV10-3 and TRBJ1-5; 8 nucleotides line up with TRBD1. CDR1 and CDR2 from the germline V gene are ENHRY and SYGVKD. The V segment lost 4 bases and the J segment 6 bases; nucleotides outside the gene matches: 5. The CDR3 has 14 residues.